These T cell receptor beta chains were read from a single sample in a study of shared clonotypes between healthy human individuals. Clones were read by immunoSEQ multiplex PCR, and TCRdb kept only the in-frame ones, dropping some. Here the sample spans approximately 250,000 clones, 50% to 80% being singletons. The sequencing sample was made of memory CD4+ T cells sorted from blood. Every receptor here comes from a man in his thirties or forties in good health. Each CDR3 is given with its conserved first and last residue. Each record gives: V gene, clone size, J gene, D gene, CDR3 protein, CDR3 DNA. A D gene is named only where the DNA matches it firmly. Clone size appears in some rows only: once, few, many, or a class for an expanded clone.

>TRBV5-6|NA|TRBJ2-2|NA
CASSLVSVPGTGELFF
TGTGCCAGCAGCTTGGTTAGCGTCCCGGGCACCGGGGAGCTGTTTTTT
>TRBV30|NA|TRBJ2-2|NA
CAWSVRAVNTGELFF
TGTGCCTGGAGTGTACGGGCAGTCAACACCGGGGAGCTGTTTTTT
>TRBV9|NA|TRBJ2-3|NA
CASSAGAWGGDTQYF
TGTGCCAGCAGCGCGGGAGCTTGGGGTGGAGATACGCAGTATTTT
>TRBV6-4|NA|TRBJ2-1|TRBD1
CASSPGQGYNEQFF
TGTGCCAGCAGTCCGGGACAGGGGTACAATGAGCAGTTCTTC
>TRBV6-5|NA|TRBJ1-1|TRBD1
CASLRQGEYTEAFF
TGTGCCAGCTTGCGACAGGGGGAATACACTGAAGCTTTCTTT
>TRBV5-4|NA|TRBJ2-7|NA
CASSSPLTGDGEQYF
TGTGCCAGCAGCAGTCCCCTAACGGGAGATGGGGAGCAGTACTTC
>TRBV6-4|few|TRBJ2-2|NA
CASSAKGGRTGELFF
TGTGCCAGCAGTGCGAAGGGCGGACGGACCGGGGAGCTGTTTTTT
>TRBV18|few|TRBJ2-1|NA
CASSLADRSYNEQFF
TGTGCCAGCTCACTCGCGGACCGCTCCTACAATGAGCAGTTCTTC
>TRBV27|NA|TRBJ1-5|NA
CASSPDGEPQHF
TGTGCCAGCAGTCCCGACGGGGAGCCCCAGCATTTT
>TRBV2|NA|TRBJ2-7|TRBD2
CASKRNSGRGAAYEQYF
TGTGCCAGCAAGCGGAATAGCGGGAGGGGAGCGGCCTACGAGCAGTACTTC
>TRBV7-9|NA|TRBJ1-2|NA
CASSSINTGRNYGYTF
TGTGCCAGCAGCTCTATAAATACAGGCCGGAACTATGGCTACACCTTC
>TRBV19|NA|TRBJ2-5|NA
CASSIGPSQETQYF
TGTGCCAGTAGTATCGGGCCATCCCAAGAGACCCAGTACTTC
>TRBV4-1|NA|TRBJ1-2|NA
CASSQDGNYGYTF
TGCGCCAGCAGCCAAGACGGAAACTATGGCTACACCTTC
>TRBV28|NA|TRBJ2-7|NA
CASSLNRDFSYEQYF
TGTGCCAGCAGTCTCAACCGGGACTTCTCCTACGAGCAGTACTTC
>TRBV5-3|NA|TRBJ2-1|NA
CARSLALREFYNEQFF
TGTGCCAGAAGCTTGGCGCTTCGGGAGTTCTACAATGAGCAGTTCTTC
>TRBV11-2|NA|TRBJ2-7|TRBD2
CASSLIAGGYEQYF
TGTGCCAGCAGCTTAATAGCGGGAGGTTACGAGCAGTACTTC
>TRBV25-1|NA|TRBJ2-3|NA
CASSEGYGSSDTQYF
TGTGCCAGCAGTGAAGGTTACGGGAGTTCAGATACGCAGTATTTT
>TRBV19|NA|TRBJ2-2|NA
CASSPDAGGVTGELFF
TGTGCCAGTAGTCCCGACGCAGGGGGGGTCACCGGGGAGCTGTTTTTT
>TRBV11-2|NA|TRBJ2-5|NA
CASRHNAGTLQETQYF
TGTGCCAGCAGACATAATGCCGGGACACTCCAAGAGACCCAGTACTTC
>TRBV7-9|NA|TRBJ2-7|TRBD2
CATEASGNDWVYEQYF
TGTGCCACCGAGGCTAGCGGGAATGACTGGGTCTACGAGCAGTACTTC
>TRBV27|NA|TRBJ2-3|NA
CASKLRYRATDTQYF
TGTGCCAGCAAATTAAGGTACAGGGCCACAGATACGCAGTATTTT
>TRBV28|NA|TRBJ1-3|NA
CASRPPGSGNTIYF
TGTGCCAGCAGGCCGCCGGGGTCTGGAAACACCATATATTTT
>TRBV4-1|few|TRBJ2-7|TRBD2
CASSQLDFLAGGAYEQYF
TGCGCCAGCAGCCAACTAGATTTTCTAGCGGGAGGAGCCTACGAGCAGTACTTC
>TRBV28|NA|TRBJ1-1|NA
CASSLSQPAEAFF
TGTGCCAGCAGCCTCAGTCAGCCCGCTGAAGCTTTCTTT
>TRBV7-2|NA|TRBJ2-7|NA
CASSLGVSVHEQYF
TGTGCCAGCAGCTTGGGGGTGTCCGTACACGAGCAGTACTTC
>TRBV28|NA|TRBJ1-3|NA
CASIRGGFSPGNTIYF
TGTGCCAGCATTCGGGGGGGGTTTTCACCTGGAAACACCATATATTTT
>TRBV7-9|NA|TRBJ2-1|TRBD2
CASSLALTRENEQFF
TGTGCCAGCAGCTTAGCGCTTACGCGGGAGAATGAGCAGTTCTTC
>TRBV7-9|few|TRBJ2-5|TRBD1
CASRRQGEETQYF
TGTGCCAGCAGGAGACAGGGAGAAGAGACCCAGTACTTC
>TRBV28|NA|TRBJ1-2|TRBD1
CASSFTRDRRTYGYTF
TGTGCCAGCAGTTTCACCCGGGACAGGAGGACCTATGGCTACACCTTC